The T cell receptor beta chain described here comes from a study of shared clonotypes between healthy human individuals. Regarding the study as a whole: Sharing across four donors was highest in naive CD4 (about 5%) and lowest in memory CD8 (0.4%).

A note on this clone: Its specificity is not known.

Study donors comprised healthy, HIV-negative adults devoid of recent acute infection or vaccination. Using immunoSEQ multiplex PCR, the repertoire was profiled, and TCRdb retains in-frame clones only, with some absent. The table lists about 300,000 clones, about 74% of them singletons, with approximately 10% in the top ten. The germline V gene has CDR1 SGHDT and CDR2 YYEEEE. Trimming removed 0 bases from V and 5 bases from J; junction bases left unmatched: 11. This CDR3 has 16 residues. This sequence originates from a man aged 25 to 45 in good health. What was sequenced was memory CD4+ T cells sorted from blood. Subset noted: CD45RA-negative fraction. This sequence joins TRBV5-6 and TRBJ2-7; 7 bases fit TRBD1. The CDR3 protein is CASSLEGASLFNEQYF. The CDR3 DNA reads as TGTGCCAGCAGCTTGGAGGGGGCTAGCCTGTTCAACGAGCAGTACTTC. The full variable domain, rest sourced from reference TRBV5-6 and TRBJ2-7, is DAGVTQSPTHLIKTRGQQVTLRCSPKSGHDTVSWYQQALGQGPQFIFQYYEEEERQRGNFPDRFSGHQFPNYSSELNVNALLLGDSALYLCASSLEGASLFNEQYFGPGTRLTVT.